This paragraph reports one T cell receptor beta chain. The antigen it recognizes is unknown. Libraries were made using the immunoSEQ multiplex PCR assay. For the multiplex PCR, a mixture combining 60 forward primers for TCR Vbeta segments and 13 reverse primers for TCR Jbeta segments was used. A multiplex PCR assay on genomic DNA amplified the CDR3 region of rearranged TCR beta genes. On the Illumina HiSeq System, the amplified TCR beta libraries were sequenced as 87-base-pair reads. Regarding the original processing steps: A later analysis tallied 70 million to 100 million unique TCR beta chains across the 610 or so repertoires, and approximately 12 million of those chains were shared by two or more donors. Raw reads were error-corrected and collapsed into unique sequences with a nearest-neighbor algorithm that merged closely related sequences to remove PCR and sequencing errors. CDR3 sequences were aligned to IMGT reference sequences to assign V, D and J gene segments. For a sequence to be retained, a match of at least six nucleotides to both a V gene segment and a J gene segment was required. A rearrangement was called productive if the CDR3 had no stop codons and remained in frame with V and J, and every other rearrangement was called non-productive. CDR3 was defined according to IMGT convention as the region running from the second conserved V-encoded cysteine to the conserved J-encoded phenylalanine. In an earlier analysis of approximately 590 of the donors, sequences lacking an unambiguous match to a single V gene segment were excluded. An earlier analysis of 500 to 700 of the donors classified V segments as functional when productive rearrangements were above 56.7% and as segregating when the standard deviation between donors was above 5%. A statistical classification framework was developed to diagnose cytomegalovirus status using the catalog of TCR beta chain sequences. In a later analysis, V and J genes were assigned by comparing TCR nucleotide sequences against IMGT/GENE-DB human TR gene sequences. A later analysis assigned CDR3 sequences and most-parsimonious VDJ recombination scenarios with the TCRdist pipeline. In a later analysis, each TCR beta chain was defined by its CDR3 amino acid sequence together with its V-gene family, and reads without a unique V-gene family were excluded. To address suspected cross-contamination and a sequencing artifact, a later analysis removed 592 highly shared, low-generation-probability nucleotide sequences. In a later analysis, a clonal expansion index for each public chain was calculated from normalized within-repertoire ranks of inferred template counts. A later analysis computed generation probabilities with a VDJ recombination model fitted to out-of-frame rearrangements, and checked the results against IGoR. In a later analysis, hypergeometric tests were used to score TCR-TCR, TCR-HLA and TCR-CMV co-occurrence, with a repertoire-size bias correction applied to TCR pairs. To estimate false discovery rates, a later analysis permuted the HLA or CMV assignments 20 times. In a later analysis, co-occurring TCRs were grouped using DBSCAN, and TCRdist sequence similarity was added for clustering within HLA-allele-positive subsets. Repertoires with fewer than 30,000 or more than 120,000 public chains, plus five repertoires with anomalous nucleotide sharing, were excluded from co-occurrence clustering. TCRdb took over this immuneACCESS table, retaining in-frame rearrangements with V and J assigned. Such tables are incomplete; in checked studies, under half of the missing clones stem from an unresolved V gene, and the remainder is unexplained. V, J and clone size reflect that table, while D and trimming were determined from the DNA. The table kept for this sample lists approximately 110,000 clones. The top ten hold around 0.6% of the sample.

This specimen belongs to a study of cytomegalovirus exposure and HLA in healthy donors (dated by TCRdb to the late 2010s). In the study overall: An earlier analysis of 587 of the donors reported 276 Gb of sequence data and 117 million unique TCR beta sequences obtained from about 179 million T cells. An early release that covered more than 550 HLA-typed donors contained around 330 gigabases of sequencing data and approximately 85 million unique TCR sequences. The genetic ancestry cluster associated with self-reported Caucasian donors included about four fifths of the 300 to 400 genotyped donors. The study was designed to test whether signatures of past pathogen exposure could be identified by cataloging public T cell receptors. The study profiled the T cell repertoires of about 640 subjects by immunosequencing and related them to cytomegalovirus serostatus. Along with the approximately 620-subject first cohort, a separate validation cohort of around 110 different subjects was used. To predict cytomegalovirus infection status, the study combined high-throughput TCR immunosequencing, statistical association of individual TCRs with disease status, and machine learning. To study patterns of TCR occurrence, a later analysis re-analyzed previously published TCR beta repertoires from around 670 donors and added high-resolution HLA genotyping. The later analysis used no new phenotypic data to find candidate immune exposures, relying instead on TCR beta sequences and their occurrence across donors. In an earlier analysis of 500 to 650 of the donors, high-throughput TCR beta sequencing was used to judge whether each TCR beta V gene segment behaved as functional or pseudogenic. Alongside the repertoire data, information on donor age, sex, ethnicity and CMV serostatus was compiled. A later genetic analysis took genome-wide SNP genotypes for about 55% of the roughly 700 donors and used that subset as a discovery cohort. Every repertoire in the discovery cohort had been generated on one and the same sequencing platform. HLA typing included class I and class II loci at four-digit resolution. The number of donors typed differed by locus, with roughly 620-630 for A, B, C, DRB1 and DQB1, around 560 for DQA1, approximately 570 for DPA1, and around 460 for DPB1. Roughly five DR-DQ haplotypes were treated as single units for association and clustering because of strong linkage in the cohort. On average, roughly 250,000 unique TCR beta nucleotide sequences were sequenced per donor among a few hundred genotyped donors of the cohort, with 15% to 20% of those sequences being non-productive. Results the study describes overall, beyond this receptor: When HLA alleles, especially DR and DQ, strongly co-occurred, attributing TCR associations to individual alleles was difficult. The sequencing pipeline was judged likely to have produced a cluster of highly shared sequence variants as a technical artifact. In vitro tests confirmed that three of the cytomegalovirus-associated TCR beta chains recognize cytomegalovirus antigens. According to the authors, the approach could potentially be generalized to other disease states and immunological phenotypes. An earlier analysis of approximately 530 of the donors showed that most TCR beta V segments appeared in productive rearrangements either about 90% or about 30% of the time, which broadly matched IMGT annotations. The only immune exposure information available for the cohort was CMV serostatus. Compared with equally common non-associated chains, HLA-associated TCR beta chains in a later analysis were more clonally expanded and had lower generation probabilities. Several of the top co-occurrence clusters appeared to be linked to parvovirus B19, influenza, CMV and Epstein-Barr virus, according to a later analysis. The presence/absence analyses assumed that sequencing depth was roughly uniform across donors, and that assumption may not be true. Linkage disequilibrium might explain the correlated functional status among segregating V segments, but an unknown experimental factor could not be ruled out. A later genetic analysis associated a missense DCLRE1C variant with V-gene and J-gene trimming of TCR beta chains, and an independent cohort replicated the association. At a false discovery rate of 0.05, a later analysis linked about 16,000 TCR beta sequences to specific HLA alleles. Because HLA typing was missing for some donors at each locus, association tests included only the typed subset. While some public TCRs were present in many individuals, most TCR sequences turned up only very rarely across donors. A further reported finding was that TCR beta sequences accurately predicted the HLA-A and HLA-B alleles for most subjects in the first cohort. This cohort had only TCR beta chains sequenced, and the lack of alpha or paired-chain data limited which features could be detected. Some IMGT-functional V segments, including TRBV6-2 and TRBV6-3, could not be told apart with the 87-base-pair reads, so those segments were excluded. In the study, around 150 TCR beta chains were listed as associated with cytomegalovirus. In a later analysis, TCR association rates were found to vary across HLA loci, with the most associated TCRs seen for DRB1 alleles and the fewest for HLA-C alleles. A later analysis found that most CMV-associated TCR beta chains appeared HLA-restricted, with HLA associations seemingly driven largely by CMV exposure. A later genetic analysis reported fewer N-insertions in productive TCRs among donors in an Asian-associated ancestry cluster than the roughly 650-donor mean. Because counts were too low, around 17 rarely observed V segments, including chromosome 9 orphons, were left out of the earlier analysis of approximately 580 of the donors. Cytomegalovirus status was reported to be diagnosed by the classifier with high specificity and sensitivity in both the original and validation cohorts.

The cohort was made up of 650 to 700 healthy bone marrow donors. Cohort members were all nominally healthy when sampled, although unrecorded immune exposures were likely present. The donor was CMV seronegative and belonged to the group of under 400 seronegative cohort members. A peripheral blood sample was collected from each donor, and TCR beta sequencing was performed on peripheral blood mononuclear cells. The Qiagen DNeasy Blood Extraction Kit was used to extract genomic DNA from the blood cell samples. From the germline V gene (reference sequence), CDR1 is SGHNT and CDR2 is YYREEE. Including the terminal cysteine and phenylalanine, the CDR3 comprises 15 residues. The only DNA kept is the CDR3, 45 bases in frame from the first base. From V the trimming removes 1 base and from J it removes 4 bases, while the gene matches leave 3 bases of the junction unaccounted for.

This clonotype was sampled from a man aged 50 to 59 in good health and CMV-seronegative. The receptor chain draws on TRBV5-4 and TRBJ1-3; 9 nucleotides in the junction match TRBD1. Sequencing input: PBMCs. This receptor carries the CDR3 CASSLRTGEGNTIYF. The DNA sequence is as follows: TGTGCCAGCAGCTTGCGGACAGGGGAAGGAAACACCATATATTTT.